The rows below give T cell receptor beta chains drawn from one sample of a study of long-term antiretroviral therapy in people with HIV. The assay was immunoSEQ multiplex PCR, and TCRdb's table has in-frame clones only and misses some. Among about 13,000 clones listed, about 77% were seen once. This specimen was unsorted PBMCs, taken 1.3 years after starting antiretroviral therapy. These receptors all come from a woman under 30 with HIV. The CDR3 runs from the conserved cysteine through the conserved F or W.

v_gene: TRBV11-2
j_gene: TRBJ2-3
CDR3aa: CASSLTGLAGGPMEYF

v_gene: TRBV7-6
j_gene: TRBJ2-3
CDR3aa: CASSLAEDTQYF

v_gene: TRBV19
j_gene: TRBJ2-7
CDR3aa: CASSRGAASYEQYF

v_gene: TRBV27
j_gene: TRBJ2-1
CDR3aa: CASRIRGPNDNEQFF

v_gene: TRBV19
j_gene: TRBJ2-5
CDR3aa: CASSGAIQETQYF

v_gene: TRBV30
j_gene: TRBJ2-7
CDR3aa: CAWSDGLTYEQYF

v_gene: TRBV6-1
j_gene: TRBJ1-2
CDR3aa: CASQGGGGARYGYTF

v_gene: TRBV5-1
j_gene: TRBJ1-1
CDR3aa: CASSGGADTEAFF

v_gene: TRBV7-9
j_gene: TRBJ1-5
CDR3aa: CASSGGEGNQPQHF

v_gene: TRBV28
j_gene: TRBJ1-4
CDR3aa: CASSEGARNEKLFF